This TCR beta chain was recorded in a study of blood T cell repertoires in COVID-19. After removal of 4 bases from V and 5 bases from J, the junction contained 5 bases not matched to a gene. The CDR3 is 14 residues long. Looked up from germline, CDR1 is SEHNR and CDR2 is FQNEAQ (reference sequence). Only in-frame clones appear in the TCRdb table, and some are missing; sequencing was by immunoSEQ multiplex PCR. Of 150,000 to 200,000 clones in the sample, roughly 84% were seen once. This chain uses TRBV7-9 with TRBJ1-1; 9 positions match TRBD1. Sequencing used peripheral blood. The clonotype was recovered from a human donor in a cohort sampled during active COVID-19. The CDR3 is CASSWGQGGTEAFF. DNA for the CDR3: TGTGCCAGCAGCTGGGGACAGGGCGGGACTGAAGCTTTCTTT.